Given below is one T cell receptor (beta chain) in context. Loaded into unsorted PBMC replicate PCRs was approximately 320 ng DNA, 25,000 to 30,000 T cell genomes. Ten immunoSEQ deep assay plates were used to sequence unsorted PBMC DNA. TCRdb's table, derived via immunoSEQ multiplex PCR, lists solely in-frame clones and lacks some. The sample consists of approximately 510,000 clones, about four fifths of them appearing once. The data are from a study of shared clonotypes between healthy human individuals. Study at large: Three men and two women, aged 18 to 49, were donors.

Losses at the gene ends were 7 bases for V and 5 bases for J; bases not matched to a gene: 10. Germline CDR1 is MNHNS and CDR2 is SASEGT. CDR3 length: 14 amino acids. Source material: PBMCs. This sequence was found in a woman aged 40 to 55 in good health. Some clones in this sample may be carry-over from other donors' samples. V gene TRBV6-1 combines with J gene TRBJ1-1, with 7 nucleotides matching TRBD1. CDR3 residues: CASTPTGLRTEAFF. DNA for the CDR3: TGTGCCAGCACCCCGACAGGGCTTCGGACTGAAGCTTTCTTT.